A selection of T cell receptor beta chains follows, all from one sample in a study of T cell repertoires in aging, cancer and after chemotherapy. Each CDR3 protein gets one entry after TCRdb re-called the multiplex PCR reads with MiXCR. The table lists 690 or so distinct CDR3 sequences, about 22% of them singletons. Sample: blood. Source of these receptors: a human donor with a blood cancer. The CDR3 runs from the conserved cysteine through the conserved F or W. A D gene is named only where the DNA matches it firmly. Clone size is shown for a subset of rows, as once, few, many or a class of expanded clone.

D gene: -; V gene: TRBV4-3; CDR3 length: 19; J gene: TRBJ2-1; clone size: -; CDR3 protein: CASSQGTRWSGSMYNEQFF; CDR3 DNA: TGCGCCAGCAGCCAAGGGACCCGGTGGTCAGGGAGCATGTACAATGAGCAGTTCTTC
D gene: -; V gene: TRBV7-2; CDR3 length: 14; J gene: TRBJ1-5; clone size: medium-sized; CDR3 protein: CASSLALGAQPQHF; CDR3 DNA: TGTGCCAGCAGCTTAGCGTTGGGGGCCCAGCCCCAGCATTTT
D gene: TRBD2; V gene: TRBV2; CDR3 length: 14; J gene: TRBJ2-3; clone size: -; CDR3 protein: CASAAGGTTDTQYF; CDR3 DNA: TGTGCCAGCGCGGCCGGGGGGACCACAGATACGCAGTATTTT
D gene: TRBD1; V gene: TRBV18; CDR3 length: 15; J gene: TRBJ2-3; clone size: medium-sized; CDR3 protein: CASSPWDRPTDTQYF; CDR3 DNA: TGTGCCAGCTCACCGTGGGACAGACCCACAGATACGCAGTATTTT
D gene: -; V gene: TRBV10-1; CDR3 length: 16; J gene: TRBJ1-5; clone size: -; CDR3 protein: CASTKTGEGEDQPQHF; CDR3 DNA: TGCGCCAGCACCAAAACGGGGGAGGGAGAGGATCAGCCCCAGCATTTT
D gene: TRBD2; V gene: TRBV10-1; CDR3 length: 17; J gene: TRBJ2-3; clone size: -; CDR3 protein: CASSQDPAGGLRDTQYF; CDR3 DNA: TGCGCCAGCAGCCAGGATCCAGCGGGGGGCCTGCGAGATACGCAGTATTTT
D gene: -; V gene: TRBV20-1; CDR3 length: 13; J gene: TRBJ1-1; clone size: -; CDR3 protein: CSARWGGNTEAFF; CDR3 DNA: TGCAGTGCGCGATGGGGGGGGAACACTGAAGCTTTCTTT
D gene: TRBD2; V gene: TRBV7-2; CDR3 length: 16; J gene: TRBJ2-3; clone size: -; CDR3 protein: CASSAQGLAGTDTQYF; CDR3 DNA: TGTGCCAGCAGCGCCCAGGGACTAGCGGGTACAGATACGCAGTATTTT
D gene: TRBD1; V gene: TRBV7-3; CDR3 length: 17; J gene: TRBJ2-3; clone size: -; CDR3 protein: CASSLTYRGVSGDTQYF; CDR3 DNA: TGTGCCAGCAGCTTAACGTACAGGGGGGTCTCTGGAGATACGCAGTATTTT
D gene: TRBD1; V gene: TRBV20-1; CDR3 length: 14; J gene: TRBJ2-7; clone size: few; CDR3 protein: CSAEEGTGAIEQYF; CDR3 DNA: TGCAGTGCCGAGGAGGGGACAGGAGCTATCGAGCAGTACTTC
D gene: TRBD1; V gene: TRBV14; CDR3 length: 17; J gene: TRBJ2-5; clone size: few; CDR3 protein: CASSQVLGTAAQETQYF; CDR3 DNA: TGTGCCAGCAGCCAAGTTCTGGGGACAGCCGCCCAAGAGACCCAGTACTTC
D gene: -; V gene: TRBV19; CDR3 length: 14; J gene: TRBJ2-7; clone size: -; CDR3 protein: CASSTPEEGTGQYF; CDR3 DNA: TGTGCCAGTAGTACCCCGGAGGAGGGGACGGGGCAGTACTTC
D gene: -; V gene: TRBV29-1; CDR3 length: 11; J gene: TRBJ1-2; clone size: large; CDR3 protein: CSGSMDYGYTF; CDR3 DNA: TGCAGCGGATCTATGGACTATGGCTACACCTTC
D gene: -; V gene: TRBV19; CDR3 length: 19; J gene: TRBJ2-2; clone size: large; CDR3 protein: CASSIGALGRTTNTGELFF; CDR3 DNA: TGTGCCAGTAGTATTGGAGCCCTCGGACGGACCACGAACACCGGGGAGCTGTTTTTT
D gene: TRBD2; V gene: TRBV10-3; CDR3 length: 15; J gene: TRBJ2-7; clone size: large; CDR3 protein: CAISDLGTSVYEQYF; CDR3 DNA: TGTGCCATCAGTGACCTCGGGACTAGTGTGTACGAGCAGTACTTC
D gene: -; V gene: TRBV12-3/TRBV12-4; CDR3 length: 14; J gene: TRBJ2-3; clone size: large; CDR3 protein: CASSLQTSTDTQYF; CDR3 DNA: TGTGCCAGCAGTTTACAGACTAGTACGGATACGCAGTATTTT
D gene: -; V gene: TRBV18; CDR3 length: 12; J gene: TRBJ2-7; clone size: -; CDR3 protein: CASSPTSDEQYF; CDR3 DNA: TGTGCCAGCTCACCAACGAGTGACGAGCAGTACTTC
D gene: -; V gene: TRBV29-1; CDR3 length: 14; J gene: TRBJ2-3; clone size: -; CDR3 protein: CSVEGRDITDTQYF; CDR3 DNA: TGCAGCGTTGAGGGCAGGGATATCACAGATACGCAGTATTTT
D gene: -; V gene: TRBV20-1; CDR3 length: 13; J gene: TRBJ1-5; clone size: few; CDR3 protein: CSAGGKGNQPQHF; CDR3 DNA: TGCAGTGCTGGAGGGAAGGGGAATCAGCCCCAGCATTTT
D gene: -; V gene: TRBV7-3; CDR3 length: 13; J gene: TRBJ2-5; clone size: once; CDR3 protein: CASSLDQTGTQYF; CDR3 DNA: TGTGCCAGCAGCTTAGACCAGACGGGGACCCAGTACTTC
D gene: -; V gene: TRBV11-2; CDR3 length: 14; J gene: TRBJ2-1; clone size: -; CDR3 protein: CASSLLSGATEQFF; CDR3 DNA: TGTGCCAGTTCCCTACTCTCTGGGGCCACTGAGCAGTTCTTC